The 29 T cell receptor beta chains in this list originate from one sample, sequenced in a study of control samples from healthy donors and cancer patients. Repertoires were generated with immunoSEQ multiplex PCR, while TCRdb's copy carries only in-frame clones and drops some. The sample consists of about 120,000 clones, 88% of them appearing once. Specimen: blood. These receptors originate from a middle-aged man in good health.

This clone was counted only a few times. The V gene is TRBV25-1, the J gene TRBJ1-4; TRBD1 aligns across 8 bases. Germline CDR1 reads MGHDK; CDR2 reads SYGVNS. This CDR3 contains 17 residues. Trimming cost V 3 bases and J 5 bases; bases outside gene matches: 11. The CDR3 here is CASSDKGRGLQNEKLFF. The CDR3 DNA reads TGTGCCAGCAGTGACAAGGGCAGGGGGCTTCAAAATGAAAAACTGTTTTTT.

The chain is built from TRBV7-2 and TRBJ2-1, with TRBD1 matching 9 bases. Germline CDR1 reads SGHTA; CDR2 reads FQGNSA. J lost 8 bases, V lost 5 bases, and 10 bases had no gene match. CDR3 length equals 15 residues. The CDR3 DNA reads TGTGCCAGCAGCCTCAAGACAGGGGGGCCTTATGAGCAGTTCTTC. Translated, it gives CASSLKTGGPYEQFF.

This clone was counted once. The chain uses TRBV7-9 and TRBJ2-7; unclear D gene. Germline CDR1 reads SEHNR; CDR2 reads FQNEAQ (reference sequence). Trimming pared 1 base from V and 4 bases from J, leaving 2 bases between. This CDR3 is 11 amino acids long. DNA of the CDR3: TGTGCCAGCAGCTTAGAGTACGAGCAGTACTTC. This gives the protein CASSLEYEQYF.

J is TRBJ2-1 and V is TRBV28; 8 bases match TRBD1. The CDR3 has 14 amino acids. CDR1 is MDHEN, CDR2 SYDVKM, per germline. The trim removed 6 bases at V and 6 bases at J, leaving 7 bases unmatched. The chain's CDR3 is CASSYGGQVNEQFF. The DNA of the CDR3 is TGTGCCAGCAGCTATGGGGGACAGGTCAATGAGCAGTTCTTC.

The chain has TRBV28 and TRBJ2-3; 7 positions agree with TRBD1. The CDR3 totals 18 residues. Germline V lookup: CDR1 MDHEN, CDR2 SYDVKM. Germline trimming cut 4 bases from V and 8 bases from J; bases unmatched to any gene: 21. CDR3 nucleotide sequence: TGTGCCAGCAGTTCCCTTCAACAGGGAAGGGGGCGGTTAGGTACGCAGTATTTT. This encodes CASSSLQQGRGRLGTQYF.

The count of this clone is one. The rearrangement links TRBV7-9 to TRBJ1-2, with D tentatively TRBD1 (5 bases). The germline gives CDR1 SEHNR, CDR2 FQNEAQ (reference sequence). The V gene lost 3 bases and the J gene lost 8 bases, with 16 bases spanning the gap. This CDR3 comprises 14 residues. CDR3 coding DNA: TGTGCCAGCAGCTTTTCAGGGAATCGGGTCGGCTACACCTTC. It codes for CASSFSGNRVGYTF.

Concerning this clone: An end of the junction differs from the germline gene, which may be a read error. The chain links TRBV7-2 to TRBJ1-6; perhaps TRBD1 as D (5 bases). Per germline, CDR1 SGHTA and CDR2 FQGNSA. The CDR3 contains 15 residues. CDR3 amino acids: CASSLGGGANSPLHF. The CDR3, as DNA: TGTGCCAGCAGTTTAGGAGGAGGGGCTAATTCACCCCTCCACTTT.

This rearrangement joins TRBV12-5 to TRBJ1-5; a possible D gene is TRBD1 (5 bases). Looked up from germline, CDR1 is LGHNT and CDR2 is FRNRAP. The CDR3 is 15 residues long. V lost 6 bases and J lost 7, with 19 bases in between. This CDR3 reads CASGPRAGLEQPQHF. The DNA for the CDR3 is TGTGCTAGTGGCCCCCGGGCAGGGCTAGAGCAGCCCCAGCATTTT.

The chain combines TRBV10-3 with TRBJ2-1; D gene ambiguous. CDR3 length: 11 residues. The germline gives CDR1 ENHRY, CDR2 SYGVKD. V was pared by 6 bases and J by 7 bases, with 7 bases between. CDR3 nucleotide sequence: TGTGCCATCAGCACTATGAATGAGCAGTTCTTC. This gives the protein CAISTMNEQFF.

The chain joins TRBV5-1 to TRBJ2-3; no definite D call. Germline V gives CDR1 SGHRS, CDR2 YFSETQ. The CDR3 spans 15 residues. V was clipped by 5 bases and J by 2 bases, with 15 bases between them. DNA of the CDR3: TGCGCCAGCAGAGTCATTGGGCAGATCACAGATACGCAGTATTTT. Translated: CASRVIGQITDTQYF. The full variable domain, in which reference TRBV5-1 and TRBJ2-3 provide the parts outside the CDR3, is KAGVTQTPRYLIKTRGQQVTLSCSPISGHRSVSWYQQTPGQGLQFLFEYFSETQRNKGNFPGRFSGRQFSNSRSEMNVSTLELGDSALYLCASRVIGQITDTQYFGPGTRLTVL.

The gene calls are TRBV30 and TRBJ2-1, with 7 bases matching TRBD1. The J segment lost 4 bases and the V segment lost 5 bases, leaving 5 bases of the junction unmatched. The CDR3 totals 13 residues. The germline gives CDR1 GTSNPN, CDR2 SVGIG (reference sequence). The CDR3: CAWAGTVYNEQFF. The DNA for the CDR3 is TGTGCCTGGGCCGGGACAGTTTACAATGAGCAGTTCTTC. The full variable domain, in which reference TRBV30 and TRBJ2-1 provide the parts outside the CDR3, is SQTIHQWPATLVQPVGSPLSLECTVEGTSNPNLYWYRQAAGRGLQLLFYSVGIGQISSEVPQNLSASRPQDRQFILSSKKLLLSDSGFYLCAWAGTVYNEQFFGPGTRLTVL.

This chain links TRBV9 with TRBJ1-1; D not certain. Germline V gene lookup returns CDR1 SGDLS and CDR2 YYNGEE. Trimming shortened V by 4 bases and J by 2 bases, and 9 bases separated the two germline ends. The CDR3 covers 13 residues. The CDR3 DNA reads TGTGCCAGCAGCAGTGATATAAACACTGAAGCTTTCTTT. This sequence encodes CASSSDINTEAFF.

V gene TRBV15 combines with J gene TRBJ1-1, with D possibly being TRBD1 (5 bases). Germline assignment: CDR1 LNHNV and CDR2 YYDKDF (reference sequence). The CDR3 totals 18 residues. The V end was cut by 0 bases, the J end by 5 bases, with 22 bases between. In DNA form, the CDR3 reads TGTGCCACCAGCAGAGATCAACGGGACCCACTGGGAGGGACTGAAGCTTTCTTT. This gives the protein CATSRDQRDPLGGTEAFF.

The chain carries TRBV7-9 and TRBJ2-1, with TRBD2 matching over 10 bases. Germline CDR1 and CDR2: SEHNR and FQNEAQ (reference sequence). Trimming took 2 bases from V and 4 from J; bases not matched to a gene: 5. There are 16 residues in the CDR3. The CDR3, as DNA: TGTGCCAGCAGCTTAAGCGGGGGGGATTTATACAATGAGCAGTTCTTC. It codes for CASSLSGGDLYNEQFF. The full variable domain, rest sourced from reference TRBV7-9 and TRBJ2-1, is DTGVSQNPRHKITKRGQNVTFRCDPISEHNRLYWYRQTLGQGPEFLTYFQNEAQLEKSRLLSDRFSAERPKGSFSTLEIQRTEQGDSAMYLCASSLSGGDLYNEQFFGPGTRLTVL.

The chain employs TRBV4-2 and TRBJ1-6; maybe TRBD1 (5 bases). The ends were cut back, 0 bases at V and 7 bases at J, with 13 bases in the middle. The CDR3 has 16 amino acids. From germline, CDR1 is LGHNA and CDR2 YNFKEQ. The CDR3 here is CASSQDVQGGNSPLHF. The CDR3, as DNA: TGTGCCAGCAGCCAAGACGTCCAGGGAGGAAATTCACCCCTCCACTTT.

J is TRBJ1-6 and V is TRBV4-1; D might be TRBD1 (6 bases). V shed 3 bases and J shed 10 bases, with 16 bases lying between them. This CDR3 has 15 residues. From germline, CDR1 is MGHRA and CDR2 YSYEKL. Here the CDR3 DNA reads TGCGCCAGCAGCCAGAAGAACAGGGTTCACTCACCCCTCCACTTT. Amino acids: CASSQKNRVHSPLHF.

The chain links TRBV19 to TRBJ1-6; D remains unclear. The germline gives CDR1 LNHDA, CDR2 SQIVND (reference sequence). With 3 bases removed from V and 7 bases from J, the gap between germline ends came to 16 bases. This CDR3 has 16 residues. CDR3 loop: CASSISSGGTNSPLHF. The CDR3 region has the DNA TGTGCCAGTAGTATTTCCTCCGGCGGTACGAATTCACCCCTCCACTTT.

The CDR3, as DNA: TGTGCCAGCAGTGAAACTAGCGTTCACACCGGGGAGCTGTTTTTT. It yields the protein CASSETSVHTGELFF. The chain employs TRBV2 and TRBJ2-2; 7 bases fit TRBD2. This CDR3 has 15 residues. J lost 3 bases, V lost 2 bases, and 3 bases had no gene match. The germline CDR1 and CDR2 sequences are SNHLY and FYNNEI.

This chain connects TRBV28 to TRBJ1-1, with TRBD1 matching over 11 bases. CDR3 size: 16 residues. V gave up 5 bases and J gave up 4 bases; unmatched junction bases: 9. CDR1 and CDR2 from the germline V gene are MDHEN and SYDVKM. As DNA, the CDR3 is TGTGCCAGCAGTCCATCTCTGGGACAGGGGGGCACTGAAGCTTTCTTT. Residues: CASSPSLGQGGTEAFF.

The chain combines TRBV9 with TRBJ1-5; D is unclear. The ends were cut back, 0 bases at V and 0 bases at J, with 10 bases in the middle. The CDR3 contains 16 residues. Germline loops: CDR1 SGDLS, CDR2 YYNGEE. The CDR3 is CASSVGSGYSNQPQHF. DNA of the CDR3: TGTGCCAGCAGCGTAGGTTCCGGGTATAGCAATCAGCCCCAGCATTTT.

The chain recombines TRBV10-3 with TRBJ2-5; 9 nucleotides agree with TRBD2. J was trimmed by 0 bases and V by 6 bases; bases with no gene match: 8. In germline, CDR1 is ENHRY, CDR2 SYGVKD. The CDR3 loop spans 16 amino acids. The DNA for the CDR3 is TGTGCCATCAGGGCTAGCGGGGCTCACCACCAAGAGACCCAGTACTTC. It specifies CAIRASGAHHQETQYF.

The J gene is TRBJ2-5, the V gene TRBV30; tentatively, D is TRBD2 (6 bases). Deletions cut 3 bases from V and 7 bases from J, with 12 bases between. The germline CDR1 and CDR2 sequences are GTSNPN and SVGIG (reference sequence). The CDR3 sequence is 12 residues long. The CDR3 sequence is CAWSQGGGTQYF. For the CDR3, the DNA is TGTGCCTGGAGCCAGGGAGGAGGGACCCAGTACTTC.

The chain carries TRBV10-3 and TRBJ1-1, with 10 bases fitting TRBD1. V dropped 3 bases and J dropped 10; count of bases not matched to a gene: 2. This CDR3 has 12 amino acids. CDR1 is ENHRY, CDR2 SYGVKD, per germline. CDR3 residues: CAISDGQGGAFF. The DNA for the CDR3 is TGTGCCATCAGTGACGGACAGGGGGGAGCTTTCTTT.

This rearrangement joins TRBV2 to TRBJ2-1; D uncertain. Germline loops: CDR1 SNHLY, CDR2 FYNNEI. The V end was cut by 1 base, the J end by 5 bases, with 9 bases between. The CDR3 covers 14 residues. The CDR3: CASSEERPDNEQFF. Written as DNA, the CDR3 is TGTGCCAGCAGTGAAGAGAGGCCGGACAATGAGCAGTTCTTC.

V gene TRBV19 combines with J gene TRBJ2-7; 11 positions agree with TRBD2. Germline-derived CDR1 and CDR2 are LNHDA and SQIVND (reference sequence). J was trimmed by 3 bases and V by 6 bases; bases with no gene match: 4. CDR3 length equals 14 residues. The CDR3 reads CASSPGTSGYEQYF. The DNA of the CDR3 is TGTGCCAGTAGCCCCGGGACTAGCGGCTACGAGCAGTACTTC. The full variable domain, with the rest looked up from reference TRBV19 and TRBJ2-7, is DGGITQSPKYLFRKEGQNVTLSCEQNLNHDAMYWYRQDPGQGLRLIYYSQIVNDFQKGDIAEGYSVSREKKESFPLTVTSAQKNPTAFYLCASSPGTSGYEQYFGPGTRLTVT.

Written as DNA, the CDR3 is TGTGCCATCAGCCGGACTAGCGGGGGTTACGAGCAGTACTTC. Its translation is CAISRTSGGYEQYF. The chain has TRBV10-3 and TRBJ2-7; 13 bases align to TRBD2. Germline loops: CDR1 ENHRY, CDR2 SYGVKD. The length of the CDR3 is 14 residues. The junction had 3 bases not matched to a gene; V was cut back by 6 bases and J by 4 bases.

There are a few counts of this clone. V and J are TRBV11-2 and TRBJ2-7; D not resolved. The CDR3 sequence is 13 residues long. The V end was cut by 6 bases, the J end by 2 bases, with 11 bases between. Germline V lookup: CDR1 SGHAT, CDR2 FQNNGV. CDR3 bases: TGTGCCAGCAGTACGGCAGGACCCTACGAGCAGTACTTC. Residues: CASSTAGPYEQYF.

This chain joins TRBV3-1 (or the pseudogene TRBV3-2) and TRBJ2-7; TRBD1 matches 8 bases. V trimming: 4 bases; J trimming: 0 bases; junction bases outside the gene matches: 2. CDR1 and CDR2 from the germline V gene are LGHDT and YNNKEL (reference sequence). There are 14 residues in the CDR3. In DNA form, the CDR3 reads TGTGCCAGCAGCCTAGACAGGGGCTCCTACGAGCAGTACTTC. Translating gives CASSLDRGSYEQYF.

This rearrangement joins TRBV6-2 or TRBV6-3 to TRBJ1-5, with TRBD1 as a possible D gene (5 bases). CDR3 length: 14 amino acids. V lost 6 bases to trimming and J lost 6 bases, with 15 bases between them. Germline V gene data show CDR1 as MNHEY and CDR2 as SVGEGT. The CDR3 DNA follows: TGTGCCAGCAGCGAACGCCAGGGAGGTCAGCCCCAGCATTTT. This codes for CASSERQGGQPQHF.